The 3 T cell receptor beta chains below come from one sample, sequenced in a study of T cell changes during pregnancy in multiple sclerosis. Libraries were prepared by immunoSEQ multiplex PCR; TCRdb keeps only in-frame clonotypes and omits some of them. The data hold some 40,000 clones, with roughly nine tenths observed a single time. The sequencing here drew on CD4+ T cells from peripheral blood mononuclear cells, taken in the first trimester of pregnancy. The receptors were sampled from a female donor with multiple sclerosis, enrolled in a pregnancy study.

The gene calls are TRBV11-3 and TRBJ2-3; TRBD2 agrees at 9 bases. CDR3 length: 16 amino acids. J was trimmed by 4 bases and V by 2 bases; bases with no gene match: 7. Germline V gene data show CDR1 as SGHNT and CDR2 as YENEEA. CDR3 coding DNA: TGTGCCAGCAGCTTAATGTCTAGCGGGAATGCAGATACGCAGTATTTT. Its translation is CASSLMSSGNADTQYF.

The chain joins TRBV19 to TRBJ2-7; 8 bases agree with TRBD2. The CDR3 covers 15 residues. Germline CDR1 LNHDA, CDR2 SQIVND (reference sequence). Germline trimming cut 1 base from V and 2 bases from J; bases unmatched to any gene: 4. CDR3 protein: CASSIGTSLAYEQYF. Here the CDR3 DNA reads TGTGCCAGTAGTATAGGGACTAGCCTTGCCTACGAGCAGTACTTC.

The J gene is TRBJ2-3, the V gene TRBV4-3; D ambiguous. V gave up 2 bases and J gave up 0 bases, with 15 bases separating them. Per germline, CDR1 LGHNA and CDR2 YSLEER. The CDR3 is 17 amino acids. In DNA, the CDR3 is TGCGCCAGCAGCCAAACGCCGACTGTATCTAGCACAGATACGCAGTATTTT. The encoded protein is CASSQTPTVSSTDTQYF.